This T cell receptor beta chain originates from a study of T-cell memory formation after mild COVID-19. Study-wide context: Clusters of TCRs were largely donor specific. General study points: A balance of CD4 and CD8 characterized clones contracting day 15 to 85, whereas later expanders leaned CD4+.

CDR3 length: 16 residues. Germline V gene lookup returns CDR1 LGHNA and CDR2 YNFKEQ. Trimming removed 1 base from V and 3 bases from J, with 15 bases in between. cDNA libraries for TCR alpha and TCR beta, carrying sample barcodes and UMIs, came from 5'RACE with constant-segment primers. TCRdb reprocessed the 5' RACE reads with MiXCR, giving one entry per CDR3 protein. Here the sample spans around 470,000 distinct CDR3 sequences, around 20% being singletons. As to this clonotype: What it binds is not known.

The V call is TRBV4-2, the J call TRBJ1-2, with D perhaps matching TRBD1 (6 bases). The origin of this receptor is an adult woman who had mild COVID-19 (a few samples of this study predate the infection). Cell type and time point are not known. The sample consisted of PBMCs or a T cell subset sorted from them (not recorded which). CDR3 in DNA: TGTGCCAGCAGCCAAGTGAGCCAGGGGTCCCACTATGGCTACACCTTC. Its protein is CASSQVSQGSHYGYTF.